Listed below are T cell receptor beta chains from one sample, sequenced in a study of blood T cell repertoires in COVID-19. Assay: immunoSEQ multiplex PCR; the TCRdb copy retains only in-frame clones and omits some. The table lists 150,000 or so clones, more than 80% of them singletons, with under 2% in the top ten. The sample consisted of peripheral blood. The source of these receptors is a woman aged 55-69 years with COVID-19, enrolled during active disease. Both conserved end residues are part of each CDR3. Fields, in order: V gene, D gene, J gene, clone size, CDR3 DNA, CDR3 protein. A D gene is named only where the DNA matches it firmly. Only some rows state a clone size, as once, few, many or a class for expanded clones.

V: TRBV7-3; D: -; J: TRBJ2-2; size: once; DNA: TGTGCCAGCAGCTTATTCCCTAACACCGGGGAGCTGTTTTTT; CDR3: CASSLFPNTGELFF
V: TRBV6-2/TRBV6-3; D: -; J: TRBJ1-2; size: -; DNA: TGTGCCAGCAGTTACGCCCCGTCAGGGGTCGGGTATGGCTACACCTTC; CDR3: CASSYAPSGVGYGYTF
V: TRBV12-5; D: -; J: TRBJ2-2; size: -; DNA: TGTGCTAGTGGTTTAGGGCGGGGGCGGAACACCGGGGAGCTGTTTTTT; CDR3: CASGLGRGRNTGELFF
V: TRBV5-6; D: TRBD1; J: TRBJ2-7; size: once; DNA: TGTGCCAGCAGCCAAACAGACGGGACAGGGGGGCTCGAGCAGTACTTC; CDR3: CASSQTDGTGGLEQYF
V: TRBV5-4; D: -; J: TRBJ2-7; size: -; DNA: TGTGCCAGCAGCTTGGATGGACAGCCCTACGACGAGCAGTACTTC; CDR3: CASSLDGQPYDEQYF
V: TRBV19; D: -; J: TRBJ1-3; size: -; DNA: TGTGCCAGTAGTATTAAAGAACCACGACTATATGGAAACACCATATATTTT; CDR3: CASSIKEPRLYGNTIYF
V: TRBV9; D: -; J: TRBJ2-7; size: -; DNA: TGTGCCAGCAGCGTAGAACCAGCGGGCTACGAGCAGTACTTC; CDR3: CASSVEPAGYEQYF
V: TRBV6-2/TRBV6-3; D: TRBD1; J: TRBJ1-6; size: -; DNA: TGTGCCAGCAGCTTGTCTACAGGGGGTTCGTTCTCACCCCTCCACTTT; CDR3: CASSLSTGGSFSPLHF
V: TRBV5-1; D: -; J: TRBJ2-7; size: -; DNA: TGCGCCAGCAGCTCGGGCGGGGTTCCCTACGAGCAGTACTTC; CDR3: CASSSGGVPYEQYF
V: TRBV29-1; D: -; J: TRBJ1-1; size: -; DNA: TGCAGCGCGCAAATACAGGGGAACACTGAAGCTTTCTTT; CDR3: CSAQIQGNTEAFF
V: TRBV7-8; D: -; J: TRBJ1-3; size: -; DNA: TGTGCCAGCAGCTTAGACCAGGGGCAGCCCTTTTCTGGAAACACCATATATTTT; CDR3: CASSLDQGQPFSGNTIYF
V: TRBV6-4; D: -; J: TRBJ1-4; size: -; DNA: TGTGCCAGCAGCACTCCCTCCCCTGACAGGCGTAATGAAAAACTGTTTTTT; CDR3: CASSTPSPDRRNEKLFF
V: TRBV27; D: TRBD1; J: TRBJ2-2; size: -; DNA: TGTGCCAGCAGGCAGGGACAGGGGGTGGACACCGGGGAGCTGTTTTTT; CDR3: CASRQGQGVDTGELFF
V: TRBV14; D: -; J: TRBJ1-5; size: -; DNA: TGTGCCAGCAGCCAAGTCGGGACAATGCAACAGCCCCAGCATTTT; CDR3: CASSQVGTMQQPQHF
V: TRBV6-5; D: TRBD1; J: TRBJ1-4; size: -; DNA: TGTGCCAGCAGACTTGACAGGGGCCATGAAAAACTGTTTTTT; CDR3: CASRLDRGHEKLFF
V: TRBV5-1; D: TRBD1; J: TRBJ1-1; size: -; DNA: TGCGCCAGCAGCTTGGGCAGGGGGCGCGGGTCCGAAGCTTTCTTT; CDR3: CASSLGRGRGSEAFF
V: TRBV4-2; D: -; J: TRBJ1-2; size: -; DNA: TGTGCCAGCAGCCAAGATCGAAGGGCCAGGGTCCCTTATGGCTACACCTTC; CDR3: CASSQDRRARVPYGYTF
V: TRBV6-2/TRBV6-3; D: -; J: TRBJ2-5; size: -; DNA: TGTGCCAGCAGTTACTCTACAGGGATCGAGACCCAGTACTTC; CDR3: CASSYSTGIETQYF
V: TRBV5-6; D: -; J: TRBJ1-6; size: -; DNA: TGTGCCAGCAGCTCAGCAACCGACAGTTCGTATAATTCACCCCTCCACTTT; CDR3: CASSSATDSSYNSPLHF
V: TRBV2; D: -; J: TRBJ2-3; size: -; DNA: TGTGCCAGCAGTGAAGCGCTTACGGTTACGCAGTATTTT; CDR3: CASSEALTVTQYF
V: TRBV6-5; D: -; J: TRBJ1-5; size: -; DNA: TGTGCCAGCGGGGCAAGCAATCAGCCCCAGCATTTT; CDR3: CASGASNQPQHF
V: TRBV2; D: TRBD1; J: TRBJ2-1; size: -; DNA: TGTGCCGGCAGCGATGAGCCAGGGGGCTGGTATGAGCAGTTCTTC; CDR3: CAGSDEPGGWYEQFF
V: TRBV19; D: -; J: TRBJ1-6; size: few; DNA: TGTGCCAGTAGTACGGGTAGCTCCTATAATTCACCCCTCCACTTT; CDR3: CASSTGSSYNSPLHF
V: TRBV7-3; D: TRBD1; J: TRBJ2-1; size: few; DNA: TGTGCCAGCAGCCCAGGGACAGGGGATGTGTCCTACAATGAGCAGTTCTTC; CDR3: CASSPGTGDVSYNEQFF
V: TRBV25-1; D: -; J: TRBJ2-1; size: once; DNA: TGTGCCAGCAGTGGAACTAGTGAGCAGTTCTTC; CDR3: CASSGTSEQFF
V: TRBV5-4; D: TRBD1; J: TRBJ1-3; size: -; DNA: TGTGCCAGCAGCCATCGGACAGGGCTTGGAAACACCATATATTTT; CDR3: CASSHRTGLGNTIYF
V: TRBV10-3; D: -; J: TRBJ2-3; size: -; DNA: TGTGCCATCAGACCGGGTGGTGGTACAGATACGCAGTATTTT; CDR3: CAIRPGGGTDTQYF
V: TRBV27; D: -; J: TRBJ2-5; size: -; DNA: TGTGCCAGCAGTTTTGGGGCTGGAACCCAGTACTTC; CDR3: CASSFGAGTQYF
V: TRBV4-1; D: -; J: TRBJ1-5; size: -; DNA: TGCGCCAGCAGCCAAGCGTCAGGGTATCAGCCCCAGCATTTT; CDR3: CASSQASGYQPQHF
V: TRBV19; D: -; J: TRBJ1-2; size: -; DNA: TGTGCCAGTACGGGGGGGTTCCCCTATGGCTACACCTTC; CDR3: CASTGGFPYGYTF
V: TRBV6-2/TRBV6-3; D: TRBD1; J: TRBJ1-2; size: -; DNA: TGTGCCAGCAGTTCCCCCTACAGGGGTCTTGGGAGAGGCTACACCTTC; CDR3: CASSSPYRGLGRGYTF
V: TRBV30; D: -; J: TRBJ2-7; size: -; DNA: TGTGCCTGGGGTAGAGCGGCCGAGACGTACTTC; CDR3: CAWGRAAETYF
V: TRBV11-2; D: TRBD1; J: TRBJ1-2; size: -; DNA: TGTGCCAGCAGGTCACAGGGGGCGCCGGCTGGCTACACCTTC; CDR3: CASRSQGAPAGYTF
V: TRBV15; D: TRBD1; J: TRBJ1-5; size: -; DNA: TGTGCCACCAGCTGGGGACAGGCCGGAAATCAGCCCCAGCATTTT; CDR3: CATSWGQAGNQPQHF
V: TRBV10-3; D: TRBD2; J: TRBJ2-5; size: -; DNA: TGTGCCATCAGTGAGGGACTAGCGGGGGGCGAGACCCAGTACTTC; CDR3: CAISEGLAGGETQYF
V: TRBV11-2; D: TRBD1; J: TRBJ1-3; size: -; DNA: TGTGCCAGCAGCTTACCAGGGGGGCAAAGCTCTGGAAACACCATATATTTT; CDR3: CASSLPGGQSSGNTIYF
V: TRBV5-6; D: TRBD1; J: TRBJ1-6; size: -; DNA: TGTGCCAGCAGCACCCTCGACAGGGTGAATTCACCCCTCCACTTT; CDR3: CASSTLDRVNSPLHF
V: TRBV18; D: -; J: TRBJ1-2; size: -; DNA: TGTGCCAGCTCACCAGGTTCAACTGGGCCGATCAGCTATGGCTACACCTTC; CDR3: CASSPGSTGPISYGYTF
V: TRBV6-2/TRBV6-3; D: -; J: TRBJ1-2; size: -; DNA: TGTGCCAGCAGTTACCGGCAGCGGGACTATGGCTACACCTTC; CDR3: CASSYRQRDYGYTF
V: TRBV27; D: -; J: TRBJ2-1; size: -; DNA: TGTGCCAGCAGTCTTAAAGGGACTCTTCACAATGAGCAGTTCTTC; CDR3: CASSLKGTLHNEQFF
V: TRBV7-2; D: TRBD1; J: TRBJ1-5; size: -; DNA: TGTGCCAGCAGCCAAACAGGGGCCAGTCAGCCCCAGCATTTT; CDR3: CASSQTGASQPQHF
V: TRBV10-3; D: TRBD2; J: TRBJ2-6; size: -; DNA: TGTGCCATCAGTGGGCTAGCGGGGGCCTCCTCTGGGGCCAACGTCCTGACTTTC; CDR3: CAISGLAGASSGANVLTF
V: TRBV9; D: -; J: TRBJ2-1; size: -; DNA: TGTGCCAGCAGCGTAGGGGGGGCGGGGGTCCATGAGCAGTTCTTC; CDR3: CASSVGGAGVHEQFF
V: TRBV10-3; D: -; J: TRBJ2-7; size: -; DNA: TGTGCCATCAGTGACCTTTACGAGCAGTACTTC; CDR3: CAISDLYEQYF